The source of this T cell receptor (beta chain) is a study of cytomegalovirus exposure and HLA in healthy donors. Study-wide results and caveats: TCR sequences were mostly rare, though some public TCRs occurred in many donors.

The CDR3 length is 13 residues. V gave up 1 base and J gave up 9 bases, with 7 bases separating them. CDR1 is SGHVS, CDR2 FQNEAQ, per germline. Use of 60 Vbeta and 13 Jbeta primers characterized the PCR. The table came from immunoSEQ multiplex PCR; TCRdb's copy has only in-frame clones and leaves some out. The data hold around 100,000 clones, with about 82% observed a single time. Notes on this clone: The target antigen is unknown.

This TCR derives from a man aged 25 to 40 in good health and CMV-seronegative. Sequencing was done on a sample of PBMCs. The chain carries TRBV7-8 and TRBJ1-6; D unresolved. The CDR3 sequence is CASSLVLLSPLHF. The CDR3 DNA sequence: TGTGCCAGCAGCTTAGTTCTCCTTTCACCCCTCCACTTT. Based on the CDR3 plus reference TRBV7-8 and TRBJ1-6, the full variable domain is GAGVSQSPRYKVAKRGQDVALRCDPISGHVSLFWYQQALGQGPEFLTYFQNEAQLDKSGLPSDRFFAERPEGSVSTLKIQRTQQEDSAVYLCASSLVLLSPLHFGNGTRLTVT.